This T cell receptor beta chain originates from a study of blood T cell repertoires in COVID-19. In the study overall: Spain, Italy and the United States supplied samples that represented acute and convalescent COVID-19. T cells, B-cell-depleted T cells, or PBMCs provided the cDNA or gDNA that served as material.

Unmatched junction bases numbered 4, after V lost 5 bases and J lost 1 base. Germline values: CDR1 KGHSY, CDR2 FQNENV. CDR3 length: 14 residues. Authors' analysis steps: Amplification with reference gene primers provided the estimates of nucleated cell counts. Here immunoSEQ multiplex PCR was the method, and the copy in TCRdb shows in-frame clones only, minus some. D and trimming were read from the DNA, whereas the V and J calls and clone size are those reported in that table. The data hold about 46,000 clones, with around 83% observed a single time. This TCR was sampled from a woman over 75 with acute or convalescent COVID-19. The chain links TRBV16 to TRBJ1-1, with 7 nucleotides matching TRBD1. The sample comprised peripheral blood. The CDR3 region is CASSVRDRNTEAFF. CDR3 nucleotide sequence: TGTGCCAGCAGCGTCCGGGACAGGAACACTGAAGCTTTCTTT.